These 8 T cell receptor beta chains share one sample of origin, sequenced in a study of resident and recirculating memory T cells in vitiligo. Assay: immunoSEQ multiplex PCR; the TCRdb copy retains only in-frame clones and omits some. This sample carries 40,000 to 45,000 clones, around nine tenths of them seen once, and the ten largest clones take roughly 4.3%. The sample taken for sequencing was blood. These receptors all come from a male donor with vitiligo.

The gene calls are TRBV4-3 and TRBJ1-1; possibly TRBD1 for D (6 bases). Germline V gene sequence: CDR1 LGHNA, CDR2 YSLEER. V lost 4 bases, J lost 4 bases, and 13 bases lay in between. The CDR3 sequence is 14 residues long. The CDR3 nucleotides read TGCGCCAGCAGCCTATTACAGGGTAGCACTGAAGCTTTCTTT. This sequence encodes CASSLLQGSTEAFF.

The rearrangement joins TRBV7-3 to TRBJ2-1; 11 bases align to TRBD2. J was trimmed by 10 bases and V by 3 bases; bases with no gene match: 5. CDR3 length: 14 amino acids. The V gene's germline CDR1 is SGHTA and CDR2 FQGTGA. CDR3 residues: CASSLLAGGQEQFF. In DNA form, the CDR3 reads TGTGCCAGCAGCTTGCTAGCGGGGGGCCAGGAGCAGTTCTTC.

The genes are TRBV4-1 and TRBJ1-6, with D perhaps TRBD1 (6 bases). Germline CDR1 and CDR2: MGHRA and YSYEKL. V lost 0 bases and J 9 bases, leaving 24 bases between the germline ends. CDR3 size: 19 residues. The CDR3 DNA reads TGCGCCAGCAGCCAAGATAGCGGGCTTGGGGGGGCAAACTCTTCACCCCTCCACTTT. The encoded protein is CASSQDSGLGGANSSPLHF.

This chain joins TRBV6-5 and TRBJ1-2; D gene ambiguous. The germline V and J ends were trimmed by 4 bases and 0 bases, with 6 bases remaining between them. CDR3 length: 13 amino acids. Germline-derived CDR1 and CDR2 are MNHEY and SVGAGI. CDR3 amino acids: CASSSRPNYGYTF. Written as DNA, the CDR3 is TGTGCCAGCAGTTCCAGGCCTAACTATGGCTACACCTTC.

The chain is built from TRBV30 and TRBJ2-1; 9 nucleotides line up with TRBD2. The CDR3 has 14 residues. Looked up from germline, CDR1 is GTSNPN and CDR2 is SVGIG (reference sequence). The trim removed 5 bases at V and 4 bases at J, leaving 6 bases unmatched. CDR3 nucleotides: TGTGCCTGGTCCAAGACTAGCGGATACAATGAGCAGTTCTTC. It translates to CAWSKTSGYNEQFF.

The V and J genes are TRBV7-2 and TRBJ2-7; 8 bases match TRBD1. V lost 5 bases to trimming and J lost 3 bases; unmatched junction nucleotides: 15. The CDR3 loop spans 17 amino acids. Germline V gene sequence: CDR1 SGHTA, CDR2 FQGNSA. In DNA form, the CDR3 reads TGTGCCAGCAGCGCCAGATTGGACAGGGCCTTCTTCTACGAGCAGTACTTC. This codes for CASSARLDRAFFYEQYF.

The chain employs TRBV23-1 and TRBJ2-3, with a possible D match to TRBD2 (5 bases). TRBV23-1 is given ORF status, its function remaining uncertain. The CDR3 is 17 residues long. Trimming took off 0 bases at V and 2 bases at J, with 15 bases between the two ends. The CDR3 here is CASSQSPARGLTDTQYF. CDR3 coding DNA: TGCGCCAGCAGTCAATCCCCGGCACGAGGGCTCACAGATACGCAGTATTTT.

CDR3 bases: TGCGCCAGCAGCCGGGGACACGGGGAGCTGTTTTTT. This sequence encodes CASSRGHGELFF. The V gene is TRBV5-1, the J gene TRBJ2-2; possible D gene TRBD1, 6 bases. V gave up 4 bases and J gave up 7 bases, with 8 bases separating them. Germline CDR1 SGHRS, CDR2 YFSETQ. This CDR3 spans 12 amino acids.